These T cell receptor beta chains were read from a single sample in a study of T cells in Graves' hyperthyroidism and ophthalmopathy. Each CDR3 protein gets one entry after TCRdb re-called the multiplex PCR reads with MiXCR. Of roughly 56,000 distinct CDR3 sequences in the sample, roughly 50% were seen once. The sequencing input was blood. These TCRs come from a woman aged 25 to 45 with Graves' ophthalmopathy. Each CDR3 is given with its conserved first and last residue.

V | CDR3
TRBV7-9 | CASSYTSGITDTQYF
TRBV5-1 | CASSVGQGVHNEQFF
TRBV7-9 | CASSLGRTGGFYEQYF
TRBV7-9 | CASSLSTGANVLTF
TRBV10-3 | CAISVGSGSGTDTQYF
TRBV11-2 | CASSLGLAEYNEQFF
TRBV10-3 | CAISFDTGFYQPQHF
TRBV5-6 | CASTESGRALETQYF
TRBV5-1 | CASSSRGVQGTQYF
TRBV5-5 | CASSLTGTGETQYF
TRBV3-1 | CASSPGVAGAYEQYF
TRBV7-3 | CASSPDRGYEQYF
TRBV12-3/TRBV12-4 | CASSQGQGVSYTF
TRBV7-9 | CASSLWVGSTDTQYF
TRBV5-1 | CASSLGDSPLHF
TRBV2 | CASSALGLAGDTQYF
TRBV13 | CASSSTGEAKNIQYF
TRBV7-8 | CASSRHQAGAPTGELFF
TRBV19 | CASKGLANRKLFF
TRBV5-1 | CASRNVTDEQYF
TRBV28 | CASSFQGLTNEQYF
TRBV19 | CACSIATGGPYNEQFF
TRBV12-3/TRBV12-4 | CASSLFGGAPYNEQFF
TRBV7-2 | CASSLVGSSNQPQHF
TRBV4-1 | CASSQVVSGRGEQYF
TRBV20-1 | CSARDLAGRYEQYF
TRBV20-1 | CSPPGVSSTDTQYF
TRBV29-1 | CSVAGANQPQYF
TRBV5-1 | CASSSYHGADYEQYF